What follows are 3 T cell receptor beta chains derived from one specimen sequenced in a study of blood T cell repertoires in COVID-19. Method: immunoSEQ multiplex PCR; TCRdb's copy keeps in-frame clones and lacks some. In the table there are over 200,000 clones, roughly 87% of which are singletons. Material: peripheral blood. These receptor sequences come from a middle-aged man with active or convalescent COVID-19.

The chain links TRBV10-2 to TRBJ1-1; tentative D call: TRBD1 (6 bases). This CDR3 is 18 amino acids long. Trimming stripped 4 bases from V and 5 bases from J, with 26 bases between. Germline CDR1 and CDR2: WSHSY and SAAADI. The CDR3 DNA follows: TGCGCCAGCAGTGTCTGGGGAAGACTTCTCGCGAGGGGGACTGAAGCTTTCTTT. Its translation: CASSVWGRLLARGTEAFF.

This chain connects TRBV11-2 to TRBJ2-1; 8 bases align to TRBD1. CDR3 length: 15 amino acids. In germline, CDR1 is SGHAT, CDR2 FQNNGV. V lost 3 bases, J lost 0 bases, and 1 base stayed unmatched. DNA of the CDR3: TGTGCCAGCAGCTTTGACAGGGGCTCCTACAATGAGCAGTTCTTC. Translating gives CASSFDRGSYNEQFF.

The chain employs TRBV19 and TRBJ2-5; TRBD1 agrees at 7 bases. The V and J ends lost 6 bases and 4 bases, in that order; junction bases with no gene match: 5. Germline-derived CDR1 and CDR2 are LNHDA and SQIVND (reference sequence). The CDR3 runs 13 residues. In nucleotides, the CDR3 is TGTGCCAGTAGCGACAGGGAAGGAGAGACCCAGTACTTC. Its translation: CASSDREGETQYF. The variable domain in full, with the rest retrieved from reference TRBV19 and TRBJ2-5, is DGGITQSPKYLFRKEGQNVTLSCEQNLNHDAMYWYRQDPGQGLRLIYYSQIVNDFQKGDIAEGYSVSREKKESFPLTVTSAQKNPTAFYLCASSDREGETQYFGPGTRLLVL.